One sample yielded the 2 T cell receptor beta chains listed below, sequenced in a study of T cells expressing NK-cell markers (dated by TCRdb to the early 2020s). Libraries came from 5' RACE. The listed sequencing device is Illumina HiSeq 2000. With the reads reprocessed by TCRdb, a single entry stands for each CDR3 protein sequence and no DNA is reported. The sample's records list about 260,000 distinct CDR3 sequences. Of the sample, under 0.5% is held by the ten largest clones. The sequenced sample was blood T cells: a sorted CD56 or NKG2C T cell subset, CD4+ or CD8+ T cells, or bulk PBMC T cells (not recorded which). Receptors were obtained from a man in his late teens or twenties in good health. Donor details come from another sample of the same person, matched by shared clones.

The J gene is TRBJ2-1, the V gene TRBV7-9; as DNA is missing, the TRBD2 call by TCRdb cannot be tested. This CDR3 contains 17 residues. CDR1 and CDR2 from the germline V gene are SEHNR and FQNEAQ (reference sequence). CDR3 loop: CASSTYPGLAGVNEQFF.

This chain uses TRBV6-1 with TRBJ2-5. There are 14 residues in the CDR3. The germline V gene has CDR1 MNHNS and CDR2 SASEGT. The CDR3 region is CASSEANNQETQYF.